The 19 T cell receptor beta chains presented below share a single source sample, sequenced in a study of Ad26.COV2.S vaccination and SARS-CoV-2 variants. Sequencing was performed with immunoSEQ multiplex PCR; in TCRdb, only in-frame clones are kept and a portion is missing. Of about 180,000 clones listed, around nine tenths are singletons. This sample comprised peripheral blood, obtained after recovery from COVID-19. Every receptor here comes from a human donor who had recovered from COVID-19.

A note on this clone: The same CDR3 can be traced to other DNA sequences in this sample. The chain is built from TRBV27 and TRBJ2-1; D possibly corresponds to TRBD2 (6 bases). The CDR3 spans 13 residues. Trimming shortened V by 2 bases and J by 5 bases, and 7 bases separated the two germline ends. CDR1 MNHEY and CDR2 SMNVEV come from the germline V gene (reference sequence). The CDR3 sequence: CASSLGLNNEQFF. CDR3 DNA sequence: TGTGCCAGCAGTTTAGGACTAAACAATGAGCAGTTCTTC.

V usage is TRBV11-3 and J usage is TRBJ2-1; D uncertain. V gave up 0 bases and J gave up 8 bases, with 8 bases separating them. The CDR3 has 13 amino acids. CDR1 and CDR2 from the germline V gene are SGHNT and YENEEA. This CDR3 reads CASSLDAIDEQFF. CDR3 coding DNA: TGTGCCAGCAGCTTAGATGCCATCGATGAGCAGTTCTTC.

This chain joins TRBV19 and TRBJ2-7, with TRBD1 matching over 7 bases. This CDR3 is built from 16 residues. Germline CDR1 reads LNHDA; CDR2 reads SQIVND (reference sequence). After removal of 5 bases from V and 0 bases from J, the junction contained 10 bases not matched to a gene. The CDR3 reads CASSSPGQRASYEQYF. DNA for the CDR3: TGTGCCAGTAGTTCTCCGGGACAGCGAGCCTCCTACGAGCAGTACTTC.

This rearrangement joins TRBV7-6 to TRBJ2-1, with D perhaps TRBD2 (5 bases). Germline V gene lookup returns CDR1 SGHVS and CDR2 FNYEAQ. V lost 1 base and J 0 bases, leaving 16 bases between the germline ends. The CDR3 contains 18 residues. CDR3 amino acids: CASSLEWRGDYSYNEQFF. The DNA for the CDR3 is TGTGCCAGCAGCTTAGAGTGGCGAGGCGACTACTCCTACAATGAGCAGTTCTTC.

The CDR3 loop reads CASSHPAGGKNIQYF. As DNA, the CDR3 is TGTGCCAGCAGCCACCCCGCAGGGGGCAAAAACATTCAGTACTTC. The chain uses TRBV6-2 or TRBV6-3 and TRBJ2-4; 7 bases match TRBD1. This CDR3 contains 15 residues. Germline V gives CDR1 MNHEY, CDR2 SVGEGT. V shed 6 bases and J 3 bases; nucleotides not matched to a gene: 8.

The chain employs TRBV27 and TRBJ2-2, with no clear D. CDR1 and CDR2 (germline): MNHEY, SMNVEV (reference sequence). V was trimmed by 11 bases and J by 3 bases, leaving 10 bases between them. The CDR3 has 12 amino acids. CDR3 DNA: TGTGCCGTCCGACTCGACACCGGGGAGCTGTTTTTT. Translation: CAVRLDTGELFF.

The chain joins TRBV19 to TRBJ2-7; maybe TRBD2 (7 bases). There are 16 residues in the CDR3. Germline V gene lookup returns CDR1 LNHDA and CDR2 SQIVND (reference sequence). The germline V and J ends were trimmed by 5 bases and 0 bases, with 17 bases remaining between them. The CDR3 DNA is TGTGCCAGTAGTCTCGGGGGGCGGGCCCCCTCCTACGAGCAGTACTTC. Its protein product is CASSLGGRAPSYEQYF.

This sequence joins TRBV9 and TRBJ2-3, with 8 bases matching TRBD2. V was clipped by 4 bases and J by 4 bases; unmatched bases: 8. The CDR3 is 15 residues long. Germline V gene data show CDR1 as SGDLS and CDR2 as YYNGEE. CDR3 in amino acids: CASSPGGGTADTQYF. Here the CDR3 DNA reads TGTGCCAGCAGCCCGGGGGGGGGCACAGCAGATACGCAGTATTTT.

This sequence joins TRBV2 and TRBJ1-3; 9 nucleotides line up with TRBD1. Germline V gene data show CDR1 as SNHLY and CDR2 as FYNNEI. J was trimmed by 3 bases and V by 6 bases; bases with no gene match: 6. This CDR3 contains 15 residues. CDR3 loop: CASSSQGALGNTIYF. The CDR3 nucleotides are TGTGCCAGCAGCTCACAGGGGGCGCTTGGAAACACCATATATTTT.

The chain carries TRBV7-9 and TRBJ1-1; possibly TRBD1 for D (5 bases). CDR1 and CDR2 (germline): SEHNR, FQNEAQ (reference sequence). The CDR3 is 14 residues long. V was pared by 6 bases and J by 2 bases, with 13 bases between. The CDR3 DNA is TGTGCCAGCAGTTGGAACAGGTTAAACACTGAAGCTTTCTTT. Protein sequence: CASSWNRLNTEAFF.

The CDR3 DNA reads TGTGCCAGCAGCTTGGGGGGGACTAGCTACTACGAGCAGTACTTC. It translates to CASSLGGTSYYEQYF. The V and J genes are TRBV5-4 and TRBJ2-7; 9 bases align to TRBD2. Germline assignment: CDR1 SGHNT and CDR2 YYREEE (reference sequence). There are 15 residues in the CDR3. Germline trimming cut 0 bases from V and 3 bases from J; bases unmatched to any gene: 4.

The gene calls are TRBV11-2 and TRBJ2-1, with D maybe TRBD1 (5 bases). Germline values: CDR1 SGHAT, CDR2 FQNNGV. The CDR3 runs to 12 residues. V was cut by 5 bases and J by 8 bases, with 10 bases left in between. The CDR3: CASSQGLHEQFF. Here the CDR3 DNA reads TGTGCCAGCAGCCAGGGCCTCCATGAGCAGTTCTTC.

V and J are TRBV5-1 and TRBJ2-5, with a weak D call TRBD2 (6 bases). Trimming removed 0 bases from V and 10 bases from J, with 13 bases in between. Germline V lookup: CDR1 SGHRS, CDR2 YFSETQ. The CDR3 sequence is 13 residues long. CDR3 coding DNA: TGCGCCAGCAGCTTGGTGGGGGGAAAGGACCAGTACTTC. Translation: CASSLVGGKDQYF.

The rearrangement uses TRBV9 and TRBJ1-2, with 7 bases matching TRBD1. The CDR3 totals 14 residues. J lost 4 bases, V lost 4 bases, and 7 bases had no gene match. Germline V gives CDR1 SGDLS, CDR2 YYNGEE. The CDR3 is CASSPLGTVYGYTF. DNA for the CDR3: TGTGCCAGCAGCCCTCTGGGGACAGTCTATGGCTACACCTTC.

This sequence joins TRBV6-5 and TRBJ2-1, with 8 bases that match TRBD2. V shed 4 bases, J shed 8 bases, and the junction held 7 bases outside the gene matches. This CDR3 contains 14 residues. Germline CDR1 reads MNHEY; CDR2 reads SVGAGI. This CDR3 reads CASSSGLAAHEQFF. As DNA, the CDR3 is TGTGCCAGCAGTTCCGGACTAGCCGCGCATGAGCAGTTCTTC.

The CDR3 loop is CASSLRTDTQYF. As DNA, the CDR3 is TGTGCCAGCAGTCTCCGCACAGATACGCAGTATTTT. The chain joins TRBV7-2 to TRBJ2-3; D gene unclear. Germline CDR1 is SGHTA and CDR2 is FQGNSA. V was cut by 6 bases and J by 1 base, with 5 bases left in between. CDR3 length: 12 amino acids.

The chain uses TRBV4-2 and TRBJ1-3; no firm D call. There are 18 residues in the CDR3. CDR1 and CDR2 (germline): LGHNA, YNFKEQ. Trimming cost V 0 bases and J 2 bases, with 17 bases left between them. The DNA of the CDR3 is TGTGCCAGCAGCCAAGAAGATTTTGGGTATTTGGCTGGAAACACCATATATTTT. It specifies CASSQEDFGYLAGNTIYF.

This chain uses TRBV6-1 with TRBJ2-7; the D gene is possibly TRBD1 (7 bases). The germline V and J ends were trimmed by 2 bases and 6 bases, with 17 bases remaining between them. Germline V lookup: CDR1 MNHNS, CDR2 SASEGT. This CDR3 is 15 amino acids long. DNA of the CDR3: TGTGCCAGCAGTGAATACGAGACAGGGAGGTTCGAGCAGTACTTC. Translating gives CASSEYETGRFEQYF.

The chain carries TRBV5-4 and TRBJ2-7; possibly TRBD1 or TRBD2 for D (5 bases each). Germline loops: CDR1 SGHNT, CDR2 YYREEE (reference sequence). V lost 4 bases and J lost 3, with 11 bases in between. This CDR3 comprises 13 residues. The CDR3 protein is CASSPWGYYEQYF. The CDR3 nucleotides are TGTGCCAGCAGCCCCTGGGGGTACTACGAGCAGTACTTC.